This T cell receptor beta chain was found in a study of memory CD4+ T cells and cytomegalovirus serostatus. At the level of the study: Of the healthy Belgian adults, 9 were CMV seropositive and 20 to 30 seronegative.

Single viable CD3+CD4+CD8-CD45RO+ cells were sorted as the memory CD4+ T cells. Positive selection with CD4 microbeads enriched total CD4+ T cells. Notes on this clone: Antigen specificity is unknown.

Overall study results and limits: The CMV-associated TCR signature appears largely within the CD4+ memory repertoire.

Study processing details: After removing out-of-frame reads, around 2.2 million distinct TCRbeta sequences remained. Method: immunoSEQ multiplex PCR; TCRdb's copy keeps in-frame clones and lacks some. V and J calls and clone size come straight from that table; D and trimming were deduced from the DNA. The data show 55,000 or so clones, about 86% seen once. The sample was memory CD4+ T cells from blood. The clonotype originates from an adult in good health and CMV-seropositive.

CDR3 sequence reads: CASSGIRDQPQHF. CDR3 DNA sequence: TGTGCCAGCAGCGGAATCAGGGATCAGCCCCAGCATTTT. The rearrangement joins TRBV7-9 to TRBJ1-5, with a weak D call TRBD1 (5 bases). The V end was cut by 5 bases, the J end by 5 bases, with 10 bases between. The germline CDR1 and CDR2 sequences are SEHNR and FQNEAQ (reference sequence). CDR3 length equals 13 residues.